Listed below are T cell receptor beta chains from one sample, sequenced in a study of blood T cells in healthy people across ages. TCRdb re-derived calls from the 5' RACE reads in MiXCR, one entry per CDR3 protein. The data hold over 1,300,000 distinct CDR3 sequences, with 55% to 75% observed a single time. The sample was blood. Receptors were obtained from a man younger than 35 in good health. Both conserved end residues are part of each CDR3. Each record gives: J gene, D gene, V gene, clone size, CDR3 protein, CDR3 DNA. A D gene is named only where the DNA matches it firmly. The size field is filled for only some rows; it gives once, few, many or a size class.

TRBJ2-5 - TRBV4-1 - CASSQVGGDLQETQYF TGCGCCAGCAGCCAAGTTGGCGGAGACCTCCAAGAGACCCAGTACTTC
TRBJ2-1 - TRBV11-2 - CASSVDGKSSYNEQFF TGTGCCAGCAGCGTGGACGGTAAGAGCTCCTACAATGAGCAGTTCTTC
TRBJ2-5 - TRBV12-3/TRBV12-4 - CASSLRSQGETQYF TGTGCCAGCAGTTTGAGAAGCCAGGGAGAGACCCAGTACTTC
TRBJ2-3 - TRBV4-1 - CASSQEGGEDTQYF TGCGCCAGCAGCCAAGAGGGGGGTGAAGATACGCAGTATTTT
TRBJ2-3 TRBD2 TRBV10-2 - CASRLGAGVGGTQYF TGCGCCAGCAGGTTGGGAGCGGGAGTAGGAGGTACGCAGTATTTT
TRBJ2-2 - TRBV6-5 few CASSYGPNTGELFF TGTGCCAGCAGTTACGGTCCGAACACCGGGGAGCTGTTTTTT
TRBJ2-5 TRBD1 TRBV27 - CASRLLGQGFRETQYF TGTGCCAGCAGACTCTTGGGACAGGGTTTTAGGGAGACCCAGTACTTC
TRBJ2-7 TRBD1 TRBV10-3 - CAIDDRGDYEQYF TGTGCCATCGACGACAGGGGCGACTACGAGCAGTACTTC
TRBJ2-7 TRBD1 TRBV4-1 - CASSPSPGQGRYEQYF TGTGCCAGCAGCCCCAGTCCGGGACAGGGGAGGTACGAGCAGTACTTC
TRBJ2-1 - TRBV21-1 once CASTRLAGKEQFF TGTGCCAGCACGCGGCTAGCGGGGAAGGAGCAGTTCTTC
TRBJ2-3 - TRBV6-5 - CASSYGQITDTQYF TGTGCCAGCAGTTATGGACAGATCACAGATACGCAGTATTTT
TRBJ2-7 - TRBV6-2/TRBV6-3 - CASSYSEDISYEQYF TGTGCCAGCAGTTACTCGGAGGACATTTCCTACGAGCAGTACTTC
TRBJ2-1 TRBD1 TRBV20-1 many CSAKKRGQDYNEQFF TGCAGTGCTAAGAAGAGGGGACAGGATTACAATGAGCAGTTCTTC
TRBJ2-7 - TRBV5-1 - CASSSGTPDYEQYF TGCGCCAGCAGCTCCGGGACGCCCGACTACGAGCAGTACTTC
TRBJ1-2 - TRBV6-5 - CASSYGGLNYGYTF TGTGCCAGCAGTTACGGGGGTCTTAACTATGGCTACACCTTC
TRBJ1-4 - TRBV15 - CATSRSGGDYNEKLFF TGTGCCACCAGCCGTAGCGGGGGGGACTACAATGAAAAACTGTTTTTT
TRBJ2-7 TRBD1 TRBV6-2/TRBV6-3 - CASSYGTGDEQYF TGTGCCAGCAGTTACGGGACAGGGGACGAGCAGTACTTC
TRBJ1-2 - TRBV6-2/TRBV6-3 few CASSTRQSYGYTF TGTGCCAGCAGTACACGACAGTCCTATGGCTACACCTTC
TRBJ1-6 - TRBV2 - CASSGWTEANSPLHF TGTGCCAGCAGCGGCTGGACAGAGGCGAATTCACCCCTCCACTTT
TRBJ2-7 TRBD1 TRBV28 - CASKHNRGLTSYEQYF TGTGCCAGCAAACACAACAGGGGGCTTACCTCCTACGAGCAGTACTTC
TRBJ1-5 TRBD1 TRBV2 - CASSPTGVQPQHF TGTGCCAGCAGCCCGACAGGGGTTCAGCCCCAGCATTTT
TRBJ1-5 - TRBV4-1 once CASSQDTGDVHQPQHF TGCGCCAGCAGCCAAGATACGGGGGACGTCCATCAGCCCCAGCATTTT
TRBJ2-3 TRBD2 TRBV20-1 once CSARDLLGRLAGGRYTDTQYF TGCAGTGCTAGAGATCTATTAGGACGACTAGCGGGGGGGCGATACACAGATACGCAGTATTTT
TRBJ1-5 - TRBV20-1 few CSANRVDQPQHF TGCAGTGCTAACAGGGTGGATCAGCCCCAGCATTTT
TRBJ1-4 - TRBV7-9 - CASSAWRSTNEKLFF TGTGCCAGCAGCGCTTGGAGGAGCACTAATGAAAAACTGTTTTTT
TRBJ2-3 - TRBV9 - CASSVEPGTDTQYF TGTGCCAGCAGCGTAGAGCCAGGCACAGATACGCAGTATTTT
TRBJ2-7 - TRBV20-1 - CSARVSYLNYEQYF TGCAGTGCTAGAGTCTCTTACCTAAACTACGAGCAGTACTTC
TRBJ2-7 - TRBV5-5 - CASSPDRNFYEQYF TGTGCCAGCAGCCCCGACAGGAACTTCTACGAGCAGTACTTC
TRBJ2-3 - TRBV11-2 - CASSSVRRSRDTQYF TGTGCCAGCAGCTCCGTCCGGAGATCAAGAGATACGCAGTATTTT
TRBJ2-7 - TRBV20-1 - CSASSGVGEQYF TGCAGTGCTAGCTCAGGGGTCGGCGAGCAGTACTTC
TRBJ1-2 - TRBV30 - CAWSRSPGGYTF TGTGCCTGGAGTCGATCCCCGGGGGGCTACACCTTC
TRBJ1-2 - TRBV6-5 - CASSGPSSSYGYTF TGTGCCAGCAGCGGGCCGTCATCGAGCTATGGCTACACCTTC
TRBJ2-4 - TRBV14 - CASSQDWGIQYF TGTGCCAGCAGCCAAGATTGGGGCATTCAGTACTTC
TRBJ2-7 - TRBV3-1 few CASSQDLMTAPTYEQYF TGTGCCAGCAGCCAAGATCTGATGACAGCCCCCACCTACGAGCAGTACTTC
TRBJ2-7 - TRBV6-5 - CASSYKGQGYEQYF TGTGCCAGCAGTTATAAGGGCCAGGGATACGAGCAGTACTTC
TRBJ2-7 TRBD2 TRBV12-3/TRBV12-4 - CASRSGSAYNEQYF TGTGCCAGCCGGAGCGGGAGTGCCTACAATGAGCAGTACTTC
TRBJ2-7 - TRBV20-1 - CSAEDRFYEQYF TGCAGTGCTGAAGACAGGTTCTACGAGCAGTACTTC
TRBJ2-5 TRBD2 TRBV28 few CASSFGPAGGPGVETQYF TGTGCCAGCAGTTTCGGTCCAGCGGGAGGACCGGGAGTAGAGACCCAGTACTTC
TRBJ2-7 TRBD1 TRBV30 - CAWLGDSPFDEQYF TGTGCCTGGCTTGGGGACAGCCCTTTCGACGAGCAGTACTTC
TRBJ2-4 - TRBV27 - CASSLAWDGNIQYF TGTGCCAGCAGTTTAGCTTGGGACGGCAACATTCAGTACTTC
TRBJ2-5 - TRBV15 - CALGGGYQETQYF TGTGCCCTCGGGGGTGGCTACCAAGAGACCCAGTACTTC
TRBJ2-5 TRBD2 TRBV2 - CASSEPAGGTQYF TGTGCCAGCAGTGAACCAGCGGGGGGGACCCAGTACTTC
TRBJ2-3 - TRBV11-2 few CASTSGTGLNTQYF TGTGCCAGCACCTCGGGGACGGGTTTGAATACGCAGTATTTT
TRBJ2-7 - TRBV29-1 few CSVVQGVDEQYF TGCAGCGTTGTCCAGGGCGTCGACGAGCAGTACTTC
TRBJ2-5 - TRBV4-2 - CASSQEHRQETQYF TGTGCCAGCAGCCAAGAACACAGACAAGAGACCCAGTACTTC
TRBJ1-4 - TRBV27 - CASAGGTTNEKLFF TGTGCCAGCGCCGGTGGTACAACTAATGAAAAACTGTTTTTT
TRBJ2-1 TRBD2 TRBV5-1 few CASSSGLAGGPPLYNEQFF TGCGCCAGCAGCTCCGGACTAGCGGGAGGGCCACCTCTCTACAATGAGCAGTTCTTC
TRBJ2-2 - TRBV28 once CASTPGDLANTGELFF TGTGCCAGCACCCCAGGGGACCTCGCGAACACCGGGGAGCTGTTTTTT
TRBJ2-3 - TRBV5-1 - CASSNGRGSTADTQYF TGCGCCAGCAGCAACGGAAGGGGGAGTACAGCAGATACGCAGTATTTT
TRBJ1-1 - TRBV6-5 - CASQTPSLGVTEAFF TGTGCCAGTCAGACCCCTTCCTTAGGGGTCACTGAAGCTTTCTTT
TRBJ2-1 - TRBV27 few CASSLSRGAIEQFF TGTGCCAGCAGTTTAAGTCGGGGGGCGATCGAGCAGTTCTTC
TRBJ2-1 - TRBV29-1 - CSAKTDREYNEQFF TGCAGCGCCAAGACAGACAGAGAATACAATGAGCAGTTCTTC
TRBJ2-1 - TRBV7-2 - CASSLASQGISYNEQFF TGTGCCAGCAGCTTAGCTAGTCAGGGGATCTCCTACAATGAGCAGTTCTTC
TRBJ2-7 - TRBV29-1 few CSVEIQGKQYF TGCAGCGTTGAAATTCAGGGGAAGCAGTACTTC
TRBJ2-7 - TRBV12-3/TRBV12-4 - CASTLRGGENKQYF TGTGCCAGCACCTTAAGGGGGGGCGAGAATAAGCAGTACTTC
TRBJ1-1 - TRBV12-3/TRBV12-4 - CASSTDRPNTEAFF TGTGCCAGCAGCACCGACAGACCAAACACTGAAGCTTTCTTT
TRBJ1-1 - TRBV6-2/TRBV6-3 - CASSYIAEAFF TGTGCCAGCAGTTACATAGCTGAAGCTTTCTTT
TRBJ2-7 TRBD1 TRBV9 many CASSVGGTAYEQYF TGTGCCAGCAGCGTAGGGGGGACAGCGTACGAGCAGTACTTC